This entry lists 5 T cell receptor beta chains sequenced from one sample in a study of T cells in women clearing cervical HPV infection. The assay was immunoSEQ multiplex PCR, and TCRdb's table has in-frame clones only and misses some. The sample totals 29,000 or so clones. Sequenced input: blood buffy coat. These receptors all come from a woman between 18 and 70 years old with a cervical HPV16 infection that either progressed to CIN3+ or cleared (not recorded which).

A word on this clone: The CDR3 end is not reached by the read, which stops 3 residues before it; the germline J gene fills it in. The J gene is TRBJ2-4, the V gene TRBV19, with 9 nucleotides matching TRBD1. The length of the CDR3 is 13 residues. From germline, CDR1 is LNHDA and CDR2 SQIVND (reference sequence). Trimming took 5 bases from V and 7 from J; bases not matched to a gene: 3. CDR3 bases read: TGTGCCAGTAGTTCCGGACAGGGGAACATT. Protein product: CASSSGQGNI. The full CDR3 sequence reads CASSSGQGNIQYF.

CDR3 residues: CASSPSAARRYSYEQYF. The sequenced CDR3 bases are TGCGCCAGCAGCCCATCCGCCGCTCGCAGATACTCCTACGAG. V gene TRBV5-1 combines with J gene TRBJ2-7; D gene ambiguous. The read is 3 residues too short to cover the CDR3 end, so that end is filled in from the germline J gene. V was trimmed by 4 bases and J by 0 bases, leaving 20 bases between them. Looked up from germline, CDR1 is SGHRS and CDR2 is YFSETQ. This CDR3 spans 17 amino acids.

A note on this clone: The observed sequence ends 3 residues before the CDR3 terminus, with the missing tail filled in from the germline J gene. The genes are TRBV18 and TRBJ2-1; possibly TRBD1 for D (5 bases). Germline values: CDR1 KGHSH, CDR2 LQKENI. This CDR3 is built from 15 residues. V dropped 4 bases and J dropped 7 bases, with 17 bases sitting between them. The CDR3 bases that were read are TGTGCCAGCTCACACCAAGGCTCTGGGGCAAATGAG. Its translation is CASSHQGSGANE. The entire CDR3 sequence reads CASSHQGSGANEQFF.

As regards this clone: The read terminates 3 residues before the CDR3 end, so the remaining end is supplied by the germline J gene. The J gene is TRBJ2-2, the V gene TRBV19; 10 bases map to TRBD1. CDR3 length equals 15 residues. The V gene's germline CDR1 is LNHDA and CDR2 SQIVND (reference sequence). V lost 9 bases to trimming and J lost 4 bases; unmatched junction nucleotides: 8. CDR3: CASCGTGDFTGELFF. The DNA read from the CDR3 is TGTGCCAGCTGCGGGACAGGGGATTTCACCGGGGAG.

As for this clone: The read stops 3 residues short of the end of the CDR3; the missing end is completed from the germline J gene. This chain links TRBV5-1 with TRBJ2-1; perhaps TRBD2 as D (5 bases). Looked up from germline, CDR1 is SGHRS and CDR2 is YFSETQ. Between the trimmed V and J ends, which lost 3 bases and 4 bases, there was a span of 8 bases. The CDR3 extends over 13 amino acids. CDR3 bases read: TGCGCCAGCAGCTCACTAGAATACAATGAG. It translates to CASSSLEYNE. The whole CDR3 protein is CASSSLEYNEQFF. Complete variable domain (other parts from reference TRBV5-1 and TRBJ2-1): KAGVTQTPRYLIKTRGQQVTLSCSPISGHRSVSWYQQTPGQGLQFLFEYFSETQRNKGNFPGRFSGRQFSNSRSEMNVSTLELGDSALYLCASSSLEYNEQFFGPGTRLTVL.